The rows below give T cell receptor beta chains drawn from one sample of a study of blood T cell repertoires in COVID-19. The method was immunoSEQ multiplex PCR; TCRdb's version includes in-frame clones alone and lacks a portion of them. The data contain 450,000 or so clones, roughly 89% of them singletons. Sequencing input: peripheral blood. These receptors were taken from a man between 18 and 29 years old with COVID-19, enrolled during active disease. The CDR3 runs from the conserved cysteine through the conserved F or W. The D gene is left open where the match is weak. For some rows the clone size is stated as once, few or many, or as a class when expanded; others skip it.

V	D	J	size	CDR3	DNA
TRBV4-1	NA	TRBJ1-5	NA	CASSQVGGVQPQHF	TGCGCCAGCAGCCAAGTGGGAGGGGTTCAGCCCCAGCATTTT
TRBV5-6	TRBD1	TRBJ1-4	NA	CASRTGTDEKLFF	TGTGCCAGCAGAACCGGGACAGATGAAAAACTGTTTTTT
TRBV7-2	TRBD1	TRBJ2-2	NA	CASSETGTVNTGELFF	TGTGCCAGCAGCGAAACCGGGACAGTGAACACCGGGGAGCTGTTTTTT
TRBV4-1	NA	TRBJ2-7	NA	CASSQVTDSYEQYF	TGCGCCAGCAGCCAAGTCACAGACTCCTACGAGCAGTACTTC
TRBV7-3	NA	TRBJ1-1	NA	CASSLGQANTEAFF	TGTGCCAGCAGCTTAGGGCAGGCGAACACTGAAGCTTTCTTT
TRBV5-8	NA	TRBJ2-3	NA	CASSLDNTDTQYF	TGTGCCAGCAGCTTGGACAACACAGATACGCAGTATTTT
TRBV3-1/TRBV3-2	NA	TRBJ2-6	NA	CASRPTSGANVLTF	TGTGCCAGCAGGCCAACATCTGGGGCCAACGTCCTGACTTTC
TRBV4-1	TRBD1	TRBJ1-2	NA	CASSQDGSPEGTAVGYGYTF	TGCGCCAGCAGCCAAGATGGTTCCCCCGAAGGGACAGCGGTTGGCTATGGCTACACCTTC
TRBV3-1/TRBV3-2	TRBD2	TRBJ2-5	NA	CASSPGLAGGRETQYF	TGTGCCAGCAGCCCTGGACTAGCGGGAGGACGGGAGACCCAGTACTTC
TRBV6-5	NA	TRBJ2-7	once	CASSPPVSGEQYF	TGTGCCAGCAGTCCCCCCGTGTCGGGCGAGCAGTACTTC
TRBV19	NA	TRBJ1-5	NA	CASLPSVSNQPQHF	TGTGCCAGTCTTCCGTCCGTTTCCAATCAGCCCCAGCATTTT
TRBV11-2	TRBD1	TRBJ2-7	NA	CASSLDPGQGSYEQYF	TGTGCCAGCAGCTTAGATCCGGGACAGGGTTCCTACGAGCAGTACTTC
TRBV3-1/TRBV3-2	NA	TRBJ2-5	NA	CASSQPLKTQYF	TGTGCCAGCAGCCAACCTCTAAAGACCCAGTACTTC
TRBV9	NA	TRBJ1-1	NA	CASSVDMNTEAFF	TGTGCCAGCAGCGTAGATATGAACACTGAAGCTTTCTTT
TRBV5-1	NA	TRBJ1-2	once	CASSLQEGVVSGYTF	TGCGCCAGCAGCTTGCAAGAGGGGGTTGTGAGTGGCTACACCTTC
TRBV18	NA	TRBJ1-5	NA	CASSGQGGFNQPQHF	TGTGCCAGCTCAGGGCAGGGAGGTTTTAATCAGCCCCAGCATTTT
TRBV5-1	NA	TRBJ1-1	NA	CASSLNLNTEAFF	TGCGCCAGCAGCCTAAACTTGAACACTGAAGCTTTCTTT